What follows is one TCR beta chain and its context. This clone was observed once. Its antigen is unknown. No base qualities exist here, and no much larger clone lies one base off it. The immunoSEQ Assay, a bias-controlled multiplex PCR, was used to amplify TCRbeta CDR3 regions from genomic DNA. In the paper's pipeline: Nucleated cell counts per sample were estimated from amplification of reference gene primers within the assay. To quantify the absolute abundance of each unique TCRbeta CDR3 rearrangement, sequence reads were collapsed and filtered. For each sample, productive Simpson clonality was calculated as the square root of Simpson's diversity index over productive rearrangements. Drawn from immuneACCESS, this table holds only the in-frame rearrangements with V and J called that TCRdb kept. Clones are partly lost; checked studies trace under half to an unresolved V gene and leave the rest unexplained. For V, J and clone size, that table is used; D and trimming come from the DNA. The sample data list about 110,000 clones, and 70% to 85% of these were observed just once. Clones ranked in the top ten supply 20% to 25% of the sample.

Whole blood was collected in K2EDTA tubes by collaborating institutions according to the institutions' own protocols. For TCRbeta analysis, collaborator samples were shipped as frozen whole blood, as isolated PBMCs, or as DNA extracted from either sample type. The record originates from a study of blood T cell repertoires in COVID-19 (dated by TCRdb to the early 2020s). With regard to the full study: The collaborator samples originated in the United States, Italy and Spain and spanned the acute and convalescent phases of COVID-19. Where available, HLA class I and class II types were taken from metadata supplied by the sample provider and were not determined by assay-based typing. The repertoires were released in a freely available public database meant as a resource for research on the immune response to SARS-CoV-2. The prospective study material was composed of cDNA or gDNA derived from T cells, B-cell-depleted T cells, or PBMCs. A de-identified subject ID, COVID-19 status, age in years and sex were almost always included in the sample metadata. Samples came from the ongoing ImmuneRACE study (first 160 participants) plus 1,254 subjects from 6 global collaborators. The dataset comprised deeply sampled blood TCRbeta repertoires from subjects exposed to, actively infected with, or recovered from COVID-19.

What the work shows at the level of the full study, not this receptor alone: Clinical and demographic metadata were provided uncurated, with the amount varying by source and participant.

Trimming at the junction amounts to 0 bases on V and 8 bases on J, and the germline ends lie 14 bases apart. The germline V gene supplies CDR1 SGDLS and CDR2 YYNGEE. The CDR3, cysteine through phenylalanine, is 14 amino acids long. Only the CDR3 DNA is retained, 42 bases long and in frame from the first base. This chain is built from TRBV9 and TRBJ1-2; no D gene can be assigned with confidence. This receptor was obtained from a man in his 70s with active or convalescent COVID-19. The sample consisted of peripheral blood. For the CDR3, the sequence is CASSVAGRFSGYTF. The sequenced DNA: TGTGCCAGCAGCGTAGCCGGCAGGTTTTCCGGCTACACCTTC. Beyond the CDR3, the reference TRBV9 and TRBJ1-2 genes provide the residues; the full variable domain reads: DSGVTQTPKHLITATGQRVTLRCSPRSGDLSVYWYQQSLDQGLQFLIQYYNGEERAKGNILERFSAQQFPDLHSELNLSSLELGDSALYFCASSVAGRFSGYTFGSGTRLTVV.